These T cell receptor beta chains were read from a single sample in a study of metastatic and nonmetastatic thyroid tumors. TCRdb re-called clones from the PCR reads using MiXCR. The table includes 7,500 to 9,500 clones, 35% to 45% detected once. Sequencing was performed on tumor tissue. The receptors stem from a female donor with papillary thyroid cancer or a benign thyroid nodule (not recorded which). Some clones in this sample may be carry-over from other donors' samples. CDR3s include the opening cysteine and the closing phenylalanine or tryptophan. A D gene is named only where the DNA matches it firmly. The size field is filled for only some rows; it gives once, few, many or a size class.

V	D	J	size	CDR3	DNA
TRBV5-6	.	TRBJ1-2	.	CASSLVEGVANYGYTF	TGTGCCAGCAGCTTGGTTGAGGGGGTCGCGAACTATGGCTACACCTTC
TRBV5-1	TRBD2	TRBJ2-2	.	CASSGTSSTGELFF	TGCGCCAGCAGCGGGACTAGTAGCACCGGGGAGCTGTTTTTT
TRBV11-3	.	TRBJ2-7	.	CASSLDRRVSSYEQYF	TGTGCCAGCAGCTTAGATAGGCGGGTTAGCTCCTACGAGCAGTACTTC
TRBV5-1	.	TRBJ1-3	medium-sized	CASSPGGNTIYF	TGCGCCAGCAGCCCTGGGGGAAACACCATATATTTT
TRBV11-2	.	TRBJ2-3	.	CASSHWDLTDTQYF	TGTGCCAGCAGCCACTGGGACCTTACAGATACGCAGTATTTT
TRBV11-3	.	TRBJ2-2	.	CASSSRAESTGELFF	TGTGCCAGCAGCTCAAGAGCGGAAAGCACCGGGGAGCTGTTTTTT
TRBV6-4	.	TRBJ2-7	few	CASSYGQPVEQYF	TGTGCCAGCAGTTATGGACAGCCGGTCGAGCAGTACTTC
TRBV19	.	TRBJ1-1	medium-sized	CASRQGPEAFF	TGTGCCAGTAGACAGGGTCCTGAAGCTTTCTTT
TRBV6-1	.	TRBJ2-7	few	CASSDDRYEQYF	TGTGCCAGCAGCGACGACCGCTACGAGCAGTACTTC
TRBV29-1	TRBD2	TRBJ2-2	large	CSAGEGSNTGELFF	TGCAGCGCTGGGGAGGGTTCGAACACCGGGGAGCTGTTTTTT
TRBV20-1	.	TRBJ1-2	few	CSARGTARLGYGYTF	TGCAGTGCTAGAGGGACAGCCCGACTAGGATATGGCTACACCTTC
TRBV6-1	.	TRBJ1-5	.	CASSGLQGFQPQHF	TGTGCCAGCAGTGGACTACAGGGTTTTCAGCCCCAGCATTTT
TRBV5-5	TRBD1	TRBJ2-7	.	CASSPRQGAISYEQYF	TGTGCCAGCAGCCCGAGACAGGGGGCGATATCCTACGAGCAGTACTTC
TRBV11-1	TRBD2	TRBJ2-1	.	CASRSGTGTSGNYNEQFF	TGTGCCAGCAGGTCCGGGACAGGGACTAGCGGCAACTACAATGAGCAGTTCTTC
TRBV19	TRBD1	TRBJ2-5	.	CASSIGYRGYETQYF	TGTGCCAGTAGTATAGGGTACAGGGGTTACGAGACCCAGTACTTC
TRBV6-1	.	TRBJ1-2	few	CASSEGGTGDGYTF	TGTGCCAGCAGTGAGGGGGGCACGGGTGATGGCTACACCTTC
TRBV6-1	.	TRBJ2-7	few	CASSRFPGDDYEQYF	TGTGCCAGCAGCCGATTCCCGGGAGATGATTACGAGCAATACTTC
TRBV5-5	TRBD2	TRBJ2-1	many	CASSLGLGVVAGGLDNEQFF	TGTGCCAGCAGCTTGGGCCTCGGGGTGGTAGCGGGGGGTTTGGACAATGAGCAGTTCTTC
TRBV3-1	TRBD1	TRBJ1-6	.	CASRAAGGSYSPLHF	TGTGCCAGCAGGGCGGCAGGGGGTTCTTATTCACCCCTCCACTTT
TRBV3-1	.	TRBJ2-7	medium-sized	CASGSVYEQYF	TGTGCCAGCGGGAGTGTCTACGAGCAGTACTTC
TRBV27	.	TRBJ2-7	few	CASGQWAEQYF	TGTGCCAGCGGACAGTGGGCCGAGCAGTACTTC
TRBV27	TRBD2	TRBJ2-7	few	CASSLTLAGFREQYF	TGTGCCAGCAGTTTAACGCTAGCGGGGTTCAGGGAGCAGTACTTC
TRBV30	TRBD2	TRBJ2-7	.	CAWSGLADFYEQYF	TGTGCCTGGAGCGGACTAGCGGACTTCTACGAGCAGTACTTC
TRBV7-2	TRBD1	TRBJ2-2	.	CASSRQGAGGELFF	TGTGCCAGCAGCCGGCAGGGGGCCGGCGGGGAGCTGTTTTTT
TRBV6-6	.	TRBJ2-1	few	CASSYSAGWNEQFF	TGTGCCAGCAGTTACTCGGCAGGGTGGAATGAGCAGTTCTTC
TRBV5-1	.	TRBJ2-2	few	CASSLARHTGELFF	TGCGCCAGCAGCTTGGCCCGCCACACCGGGGAGCTGTTTTTT
TRBV6-1	.	TRBJ2-7	.	CASSASSYEQYF	TGTGCCAGCAGCGCGAGCTCCTACGAGCAGTACTTC
TRBV7-2	TRBD1	TRBJ2-7	.	CASSLVGTEVLEQYF	TGTGCCAGCAGCTTAGTAGGGACAGAGGTACTGGAGCAGTACTTC
TRBV28	TRBD1	TRBJ1-2	.	CASSLKFATQGAVKKYYGYTF	TGTGCCAGCAGTTTAAAATTCGCAACACAGGGGGCCGTAAAAAAATATTATGGCTACACCTTC
TRBV7-7	TRBD2	TRBJ2-1	medium-sized	CASSFGLAGHEQFF	TGTGCTAGCAGCTTCGGACTAGCGGGACATGAGCAGTTCTTC
TRBV6-5	.	TRBJ2-7	few	CASSYGGYGEQYF	TGTGCCAGCAGTTATGGAGGGTATGGGGAGCAGTACTTC
TRBV19	.	TRBJ2-2	.	CASRPLGLTSTGELFF	TGTGCCAGTAGGCCCCTGGGCCTAACTAGCACCGGGGAGCTGTTTTTT
TRBV6-1	TRBD2	TRBJ2-1	few	CASRPPVASGRTHF	TGTGCCAGCAGGCCCCCGGTGGCTAGCGGGAGGACTCACTTC
TRBV7-2	TRBD1	TRBJ1-2	once	CASSPRQGYYGYTF	TGTGCCAGCAGCCCCCGACAGGGTTACTATGGCTACACCTTC
TRBV11-2	TRBD1	TRBJ2-7	.	CASSLFLGQVTYEQYF	TGTGCCAGCAGCTTATTTTTGGGACAGGTTACCTACGAGCAGTACTTC
TRBV5-1	.	TRBJ2-7	.	CASSLAGSYEQYF	TGCGCCAGCAGCTTGGCTGGCAGCTACGAGCAGTACTTC
TRBV28	TRBD1	TRBJ1-1	medium-sized	CASSSGQGGTEAFF	TGTGCCAGCAGTTCCGGACAGGGGGGTACTGAAGCTTTCTTT
TRBV12-3/TRBV12-4	.	TRBJ1-3	few	CASSFGVAGNTIYF	TGTGCCAGCAGTTTCGGGGTAGCAGGAAACACCATATATTTT
TRBV24-1	.	TRBJ1-2	.	CATSDPDRFHGYTF	TGTGCCACCAGTGACCCAGACAGGTTCCATGGCTACACCTTC
TRBV20-1	.	TRBJ2-2	few	CSAPPPGTPGELFF	TGCAGTGCTCCTCCGCCCGGGACCCCCGGGGAGCTGTTTTTT
TRBV25-1	.	TRBJ1-5	few	CASPMGSNQPQHF	TGTGCCAGCCCTATGGGAAGCAATCAGCCCCAGCATTTT
TRBV20-1	TRBD2	TRBJ2-7	.	CSASTSGRADRSSYEQYF	TGCAGTGCTAGCACTAGCGGGAGGGCTGACCGTAGCTCCTACGAGCAGTACTTC
TRBV20-1	.	TRBJ2-2	many	CSARGLGPNTGELFF	TGCAGTGCTAGGGGATTGGGGCCCAACACCGGGGAGCTGTTTTTT
TRBV19	.	TRBJ1-4	few	CASRNRSNEKLFF	TGTGCCAGTAGAAACAGATCTAATGAAAAACTGTTTTTT